The present TCR beta chain was sequenced within a study of cytomegalovirus exposure and HLA in healthy donors. Both 60 Vbeta primers and 13 Jbeta primers went into the PCR. Produced via immunoSEQ multiplex PCR; TCRdb's table is partial and in-frame only. The sample contains 150,000 to 200,000 clones, around 81% of which appear only once. In germline, CDR1 is SEHNR, CDR2 FQNEAQ (reference sequence). The CDR3 is made up of 15 amino acids. Points on this clone: A junction boundary mismatches the germline segment, possibly from a read error.

The receptor comes from a woman in her twenties or thirties in good health and CMV-seronegative. This sequence joins TRBV7-9 and TRBJ1-1; tentative D call: TRBD1 (6 bases). The sequenced sample consisted of PBMCs. The CDR3 loop reads CSSSSRGGQDTEAFF. The CDR3, as DNA: TGTTCCAGCAGCTCTCGGGGGGGGCAAGACACTGAAGCTTTCTTT.